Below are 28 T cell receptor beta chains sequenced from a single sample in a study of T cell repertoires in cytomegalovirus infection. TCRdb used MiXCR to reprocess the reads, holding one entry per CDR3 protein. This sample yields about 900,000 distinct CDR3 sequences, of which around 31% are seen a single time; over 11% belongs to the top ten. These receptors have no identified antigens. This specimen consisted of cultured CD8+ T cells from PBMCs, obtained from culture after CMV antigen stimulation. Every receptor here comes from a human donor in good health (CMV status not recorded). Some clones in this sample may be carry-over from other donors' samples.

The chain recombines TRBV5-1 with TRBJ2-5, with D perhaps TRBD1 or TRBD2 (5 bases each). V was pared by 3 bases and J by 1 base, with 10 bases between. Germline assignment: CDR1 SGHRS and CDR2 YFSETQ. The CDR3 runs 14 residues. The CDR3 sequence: CASSYGDVQETQYF. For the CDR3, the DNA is TGCGCCAGCAGCTACGGGGACGTCCAAGAGACCCAGTACTTC.

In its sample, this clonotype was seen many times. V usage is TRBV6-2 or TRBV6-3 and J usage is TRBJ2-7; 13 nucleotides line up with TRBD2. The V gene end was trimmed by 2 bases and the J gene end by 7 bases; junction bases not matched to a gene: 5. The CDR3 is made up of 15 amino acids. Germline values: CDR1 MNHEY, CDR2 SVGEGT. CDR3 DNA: TGTGCCAGCAGTTACAACGGACTAGCGGGGGAAGAGCAGTACGTC. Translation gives CASSYNGLAGEEQYV.

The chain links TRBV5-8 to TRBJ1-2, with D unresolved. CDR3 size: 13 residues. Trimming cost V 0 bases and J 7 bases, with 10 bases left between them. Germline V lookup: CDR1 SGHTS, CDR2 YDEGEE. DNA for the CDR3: TGTGCCAGCAGCTTGGAAGGGTCGTTTGGCTACACCTTC. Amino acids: CASSLEGSFGYTF.

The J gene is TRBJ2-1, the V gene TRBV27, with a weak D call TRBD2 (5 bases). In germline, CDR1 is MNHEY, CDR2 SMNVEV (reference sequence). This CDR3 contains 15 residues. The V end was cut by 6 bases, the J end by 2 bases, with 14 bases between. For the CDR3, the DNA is TGTGCCAGCAGCCCAGTGAGAGGGACCTACAATGAGCAGTTCTTC. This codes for CASSPVRGTYNEQFF.

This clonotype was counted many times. CDR3 region: CASSGPGSGANVLTF. The CDR3 coding sequence is TGTGCCAGCAGCGGACCTGGCTCTGGGGCCAACGTCCTGACTTTC. V is TRBV7-8 and J is TRBJ2-6; D call uncertain. The germline V gene encodes CDR1 SGHVS and CDR2 FQNEAQ. Trimming stripped 5 bases from V and 0 bases from J, with 8 bases between. This CDR3 contains 15 residues.

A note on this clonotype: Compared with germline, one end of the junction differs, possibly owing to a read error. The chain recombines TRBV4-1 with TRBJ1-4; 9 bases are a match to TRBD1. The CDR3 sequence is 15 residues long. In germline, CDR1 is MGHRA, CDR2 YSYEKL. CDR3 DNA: TGCACCAGCAGCCAGACGGGACAGGGTGGTGAAAAACTGTTTTTT. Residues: CTSSQTGQGGEKLFF.

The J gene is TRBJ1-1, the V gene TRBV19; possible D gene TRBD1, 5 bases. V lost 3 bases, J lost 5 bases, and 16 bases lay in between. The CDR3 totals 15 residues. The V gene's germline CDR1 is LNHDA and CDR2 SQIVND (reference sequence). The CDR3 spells CASSISWGPGTEAFF. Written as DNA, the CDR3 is TGTGCCAGTAGTATTAGTTGGGGACCGGGAACTGAAGCTTTCTTT.

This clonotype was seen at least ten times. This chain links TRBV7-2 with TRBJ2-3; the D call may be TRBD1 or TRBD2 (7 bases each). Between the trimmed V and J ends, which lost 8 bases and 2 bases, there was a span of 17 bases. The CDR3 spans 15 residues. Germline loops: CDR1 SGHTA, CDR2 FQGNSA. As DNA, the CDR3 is TGTGCCAGCCAGGGGGAGGGGTACTTCACAGATACGCAGTATTTT. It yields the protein CASQGEGYFTDTQYF. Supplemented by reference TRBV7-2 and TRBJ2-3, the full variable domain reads GAGVSQSPSNKVTEKGKDVELRCDPISGHTALYWYRQSLGQGLEFLIYFQGNSAPDKSGLPSDRFSAERTGGSVSTLTIQRTQQEDSAVYLCASQGEGYFTDTQYFGPGTRLTVL.

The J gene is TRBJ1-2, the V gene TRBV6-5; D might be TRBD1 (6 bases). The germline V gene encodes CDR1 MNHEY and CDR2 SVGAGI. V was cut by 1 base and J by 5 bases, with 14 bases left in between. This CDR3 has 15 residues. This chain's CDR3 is CASSYFTGTSYGYTF. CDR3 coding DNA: TGTGCCAGCAGTTACTTTACCGGGACAAGTTATGGCTACACCTTC.

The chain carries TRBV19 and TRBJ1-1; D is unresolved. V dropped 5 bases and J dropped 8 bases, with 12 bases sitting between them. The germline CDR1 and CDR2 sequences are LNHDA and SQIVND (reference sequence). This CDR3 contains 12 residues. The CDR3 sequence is CASSVAPAEAFF. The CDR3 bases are TGTGCCAGTAGTGTAGCACCCGCCGAAGCTTTCTTT. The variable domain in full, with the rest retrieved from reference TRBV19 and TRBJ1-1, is DGGITQSPKYLFRKEGQNVTLSCEQNLNHDAMYWYRQDPGQGLRLIYYSQIVNDFQKGDIAEGYSVSREKKESFPLTVTSAQKNPTAFYLCASSVAPAEAFFGQGTRLTVV.

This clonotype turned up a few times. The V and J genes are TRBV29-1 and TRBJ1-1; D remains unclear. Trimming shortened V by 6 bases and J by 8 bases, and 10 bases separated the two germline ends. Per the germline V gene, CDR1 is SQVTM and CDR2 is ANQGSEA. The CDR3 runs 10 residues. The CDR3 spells CSVAPTEAFF. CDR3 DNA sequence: TGCAGCGTCGCCCCGACGGAAGCTTTCTTT. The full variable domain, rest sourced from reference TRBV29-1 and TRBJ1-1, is SAVISQKPSRDICQRGTSLTIQCQVDSQVTMMFWYRQQPGQSLTLIATANQGSEATYESGFVIDKFPISRPNLTFSTLTVSNMSPEDSSIYLCSVAPTEAFFGQGTRLTVV.

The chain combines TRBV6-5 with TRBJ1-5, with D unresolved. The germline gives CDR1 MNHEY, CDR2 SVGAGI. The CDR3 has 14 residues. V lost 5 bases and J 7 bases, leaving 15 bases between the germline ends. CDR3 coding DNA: TGTGCCAGCAGTCTCGGACCTTACGACCAGCCCCAGCATTTT. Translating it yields CASSLGPYDQPQHF.

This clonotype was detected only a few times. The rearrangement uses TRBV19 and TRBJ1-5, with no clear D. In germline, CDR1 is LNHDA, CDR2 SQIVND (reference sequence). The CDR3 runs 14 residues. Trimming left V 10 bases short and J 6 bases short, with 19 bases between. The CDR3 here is CAISEGGMGQPQHF. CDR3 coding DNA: TGTGCCATCTCCGAGGGCGGAATGGGTCAGCCCCAGCATTTT. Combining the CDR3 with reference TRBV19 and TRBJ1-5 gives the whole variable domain DGGITQSPKYLFRKEGQNVTLSCEQNLNHDAMYWYRQDPGQGLRLIYYSQIVNDFQKGDIAEGYSVSREKKESFPLTVTSAQKNPTAFYLCAISEGGMGQPQHFGDGTRLSIL.

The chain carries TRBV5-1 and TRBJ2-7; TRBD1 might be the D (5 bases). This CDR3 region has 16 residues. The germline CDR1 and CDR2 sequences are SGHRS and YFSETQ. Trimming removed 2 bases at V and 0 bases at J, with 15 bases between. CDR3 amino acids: CASSFPDITDSYEQYF. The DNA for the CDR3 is TGCGCCAGCAGCTTCCCGGACATTACTGACTCCTACGAGCAGTACTTC.

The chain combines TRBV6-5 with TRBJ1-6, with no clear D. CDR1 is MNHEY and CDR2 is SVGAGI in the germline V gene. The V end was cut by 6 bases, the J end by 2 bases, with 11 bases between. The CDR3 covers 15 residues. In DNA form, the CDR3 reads TGTGCCAGCAGAGCCACAGCAACCTATAATTCACCCCTCCACTTT. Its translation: CASRATATYNSPLHF.

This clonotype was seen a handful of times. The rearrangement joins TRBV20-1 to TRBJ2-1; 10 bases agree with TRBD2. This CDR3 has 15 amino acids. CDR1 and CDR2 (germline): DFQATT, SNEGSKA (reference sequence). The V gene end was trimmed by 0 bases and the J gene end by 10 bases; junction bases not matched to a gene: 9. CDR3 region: CSARDLSGGAREQFF. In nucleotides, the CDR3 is TGCAGTGCTAGAGATTTAAGCGGGGGGGCTAGGGAGCAGTTCTTC.

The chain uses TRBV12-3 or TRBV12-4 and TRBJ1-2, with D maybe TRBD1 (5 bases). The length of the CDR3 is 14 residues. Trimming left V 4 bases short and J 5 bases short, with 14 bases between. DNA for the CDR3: TGTGCCAGCAGTTACGACAGTGGATCTTATGGCTACACCTTC. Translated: CASSYDSGSYGYTF.

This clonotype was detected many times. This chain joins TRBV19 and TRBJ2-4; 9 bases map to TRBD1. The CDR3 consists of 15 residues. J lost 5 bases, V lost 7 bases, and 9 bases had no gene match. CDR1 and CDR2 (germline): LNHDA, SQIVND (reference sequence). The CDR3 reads CASTSRGTGQNIQYF. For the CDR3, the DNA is TGTGCCAGTACTTCCCGGGGGACAGGGCAAAACATTCAGTACTTC. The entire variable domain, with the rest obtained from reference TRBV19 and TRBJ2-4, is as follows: DGGITQSPKYLFRKEGQNVTLSCEQNLNHDAMYWYRQDPGQGLRLIYYSQIVNDFQKGDIAEGYSVSREKKESFPLTVTSAQKNPTAFYLCASTSRGTGQNIQYFGAGTRLSVL.

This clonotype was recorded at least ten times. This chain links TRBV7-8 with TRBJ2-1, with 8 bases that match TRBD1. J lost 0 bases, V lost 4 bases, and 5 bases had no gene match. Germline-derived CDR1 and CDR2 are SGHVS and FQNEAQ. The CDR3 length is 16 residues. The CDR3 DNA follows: TGTGCCAGCAGCTCAATTCAGGGGGCCTCCTACAATGAGCAGTTCTTC. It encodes CASSSIQGASYNEQFF.

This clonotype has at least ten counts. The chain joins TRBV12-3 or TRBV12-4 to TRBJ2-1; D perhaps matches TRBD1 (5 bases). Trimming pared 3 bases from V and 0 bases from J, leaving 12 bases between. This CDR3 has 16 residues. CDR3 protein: CASSFFQGSSYNEQFF. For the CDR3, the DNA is TGTGCCAGCAGTTTCTTTCAGGGAAGCTCCTACAATGAGCAGTTCTTC.

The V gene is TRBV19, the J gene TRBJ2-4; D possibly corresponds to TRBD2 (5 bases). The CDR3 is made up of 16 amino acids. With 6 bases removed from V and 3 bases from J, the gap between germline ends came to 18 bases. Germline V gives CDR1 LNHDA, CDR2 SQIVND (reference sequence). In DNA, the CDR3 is TGTGCCAGTAGCCCGAGGGCAGGTCGTGACAAAAACATTCAGTACTTC. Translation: CASSPRAGRDKNIQYF.

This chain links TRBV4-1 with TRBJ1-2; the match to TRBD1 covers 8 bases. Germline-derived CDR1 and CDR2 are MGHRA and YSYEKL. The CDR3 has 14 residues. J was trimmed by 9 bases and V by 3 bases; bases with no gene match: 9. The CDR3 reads CASSHPGTGASYTF. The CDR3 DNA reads TGCGCCAGCAGCCACCCCGGGACAGGAGCTAGCTACACCTTC.

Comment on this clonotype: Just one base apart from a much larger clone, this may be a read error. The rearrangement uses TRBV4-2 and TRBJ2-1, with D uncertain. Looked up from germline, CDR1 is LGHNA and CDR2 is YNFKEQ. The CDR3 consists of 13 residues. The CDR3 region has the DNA TGTGTCAGCAGCCAAGGGTTTAGCAATGAGCAGTTCTTC. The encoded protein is CVSSQGFSNEQFF.

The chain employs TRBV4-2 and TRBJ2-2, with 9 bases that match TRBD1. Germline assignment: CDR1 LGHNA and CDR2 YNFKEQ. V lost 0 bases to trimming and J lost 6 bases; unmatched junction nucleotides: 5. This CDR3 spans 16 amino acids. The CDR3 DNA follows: TGTGCCAGCAGCCAAGACGGGACAGGGAGCGCCGGGGAGCTGTTTTTT. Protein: CASSQDGTGSAGELFF.

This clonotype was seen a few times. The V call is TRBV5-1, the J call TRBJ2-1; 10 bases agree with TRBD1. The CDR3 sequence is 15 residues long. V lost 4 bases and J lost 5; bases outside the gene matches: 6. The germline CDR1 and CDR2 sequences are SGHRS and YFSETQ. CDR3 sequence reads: CASSLRQGANNEQFF. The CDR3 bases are TGCGCCAGCAGCCTAAGACAGGGGGCCAACAATGAGCAGTTCTTC.

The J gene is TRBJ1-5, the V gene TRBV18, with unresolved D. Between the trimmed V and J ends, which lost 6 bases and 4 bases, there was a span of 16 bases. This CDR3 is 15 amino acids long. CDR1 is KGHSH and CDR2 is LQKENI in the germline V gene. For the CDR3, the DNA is TGTGCCAGCTCCCCAGGAGGCCCTCCGAATCAGCCCCAGCATTTT. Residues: CASSPGGPPNQPQHF.

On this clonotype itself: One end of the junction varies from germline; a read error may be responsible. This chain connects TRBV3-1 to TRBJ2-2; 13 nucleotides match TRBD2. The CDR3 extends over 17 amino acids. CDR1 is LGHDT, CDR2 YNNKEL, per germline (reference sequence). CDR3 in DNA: TGTGCCAACAGCCACGGACTAGCGGGGGATTCTGCCGGGGAGCTGTTTTTT. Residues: CANSHGLAGDSAGELFF.

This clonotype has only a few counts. The DNA of the CDR3 is TGTGCCAGCAAGAGGATGAACACTGAAGCTTTCTTT. It specifies CASKRMNTEAFF. This chain joins TRBV27 and TRBJ1-1; D not certain. CDR1 is MNHEY, CDR2 SMNVEV, per germline (reference sequence). Trimming shortened V by 7 bases and J by 0 bases, and 6 bases separated the two germline ends. The CDR3 runs 12 residues.